The subject of this entry is one T cell receptor beta chain. The table lists this clonotype with a few counts. The clone's antigen remains unknown. Base quality data are lacking; no much larger clone is found one base away. The library was obtained by PCR. Sequencing instrument: Illumina HiSeq 2500. Molecular barcoding was employed in the preparation of TCR libraries, with unique molecular identifiers being used to normalize TCRbeta repertoire quantification. TCRdb took the public reads, trimmed them with fastp at Q25, ran MiXCR for clone calling and kept in-frame beta chains. Every entry covers one CDR3 protein and lists the most common genes and DNA from its rows. This sample has 200,000 to 300,000 distinct CDR3 sequences in its table, and around 12% of those were observed once. The ten most abundant clones make up over 2% of the sample. Including the terminal cysteine and phenylalanine, the CDR3 comprises 15 residues. Left in the record is the CDR3 DNA by itself, 45 bases read in frame from the first base. CDR1 and CDR2 (SGHRS, YFSETQ) derive from the germline V gene. The germline V end is reduced by 2 bases and the J end by 5 bases; junction bases left unmatched: 9.

The data originate from a study of T-cell reconstitution after alpha-beta-depleted transplantation in children (dated by TCRdb to about 2016). About the full investigation: Using TCR repertoire profiling, the study followed T-cell immune reconstitution in a quantitative way in children after TCRalphabeta/CD19-depleted allogeneic hematopoietic cell transplantation.

Sequences were derived from PBMCs from the stem cell graft donor, sampled from the stem cell graft. The chain is encoded by TRBV5-1 joined to TRBJ2-7; 8 nucleotides in the junction match TRBD1. This TCR was recovered from a human donor who donated a stem cell graft to a child with acute lymphoblastic leukemia. The CDR3 loop reads CASSFYRGSGDEQYF. Read as DNA, the sequence is TGCGCCAGCAGCTTCTACAGGGGGAGCGGCGACGAGCAGTACTTC.